Sequencing of this T cell receptor (beta chain) was carried out in a study of T cells in pancreatic ductal adenocarcinoma listed by TCRdb under 2017. Notes on the research overall: Surgically resected pancreatic ductal adenocarcinoma specimens were analyzed for the quantity, spatial distribution, and characteristics of both suppressive cells and tumor-infiltrating CD8+ T cells, an effort aimed at clarifying the adaptive T-cell response occurring naturally.

Concerning this clone: The antigen it recognizes is unknown. No much larger clone is present one base from it, and per-base qualities are unavailable.

Points the paper makes about the study in general: Comparisons of clonality between tumor and blood may be biased toward lower diversity because tumors are enriched in CD45RO+ effector T cells rather than naive T cells. T-cell clonality showed no significant difference between tumor and blood, with a mean clonality of about 0.11 in tumors and 0.072 in blood. Blood samples had more total productive templates and roughly 8-fold more unique clonotypes than tumor samples. Because inoperable disease is present at presentation in most pancreatic cancer patients, the resected cohort was biased toward the minority with early-stage disease.

Selected pancreatic ductal adenocarcinoma patients had undergone surgery without neoadjuvant therapy. Immediately after surgery, resected tumor tissue was collected into ice-cold media, and a portion of the resected tumor tissue was flash frozen for DNA and RNA. Using the DNeasy Blood and Tissue Kit along with Proteinase K and RNase treatment, genomic DNA was extracted from six or seven PBMC specimens and about nine flash-frozen tumor specimens. The CDR3 has 13 amino acids, counting the end cysteine and phenylalanine. The entry retains the CDR3 DNA only, 39 bases that are in frame from base 1. Looking up the germline V gene (reference sequence) yields CDR1 MNHNY and CDR2 SVGAGI. V gives up 2 bases and J gives up 3 bases, and the segment between their germline ends measures 7 bases. The immunoSEQ hsTCRB kit was used to amplify TCR beta CDR3 regions from genomic DNA. An Illumina HiSeq system was used for high-throughput TRB CDR3 sequencing. On the study's bioinformatics: The immunoSEQ software was used to analyze sequencing reads, and nonproductive sequences containing premature stops or frame-shifts were excluded. To calculate repertoire clonality, Shannon entropy was normalized by log2 of the number of unique productive sequences, and that value was subtracted from one. TCRdb obtained this table from immuneACCESS and retained in-frame rearrangements with V and J assigned. These tables miss some clones; where compared with another copy, unresolved V genes account for less than half of the shortfall, and the remainder is unexplained. From that table come the V and J calls and clone size; the DNA was used to work out D and trimming. This sample is represented by 4,500 to 6,000 clones; around nine tenths of them were singletons. 4.5% to 6.5% of the sample is taken by the ten largest.

The sample comprised pancreatic tumor tissue. In this chain, TRBV6-6 is recombined with TRBJ2-5, with the D gene not confidently named. The TCR originated in a human donor with pancreatic ductal adenocarcinoma. The bases are TGTGCCAGCAGTTACGGGGTTGAAGAGACCCAGTACTTC. Its translation is CASSYGVEETQYF.